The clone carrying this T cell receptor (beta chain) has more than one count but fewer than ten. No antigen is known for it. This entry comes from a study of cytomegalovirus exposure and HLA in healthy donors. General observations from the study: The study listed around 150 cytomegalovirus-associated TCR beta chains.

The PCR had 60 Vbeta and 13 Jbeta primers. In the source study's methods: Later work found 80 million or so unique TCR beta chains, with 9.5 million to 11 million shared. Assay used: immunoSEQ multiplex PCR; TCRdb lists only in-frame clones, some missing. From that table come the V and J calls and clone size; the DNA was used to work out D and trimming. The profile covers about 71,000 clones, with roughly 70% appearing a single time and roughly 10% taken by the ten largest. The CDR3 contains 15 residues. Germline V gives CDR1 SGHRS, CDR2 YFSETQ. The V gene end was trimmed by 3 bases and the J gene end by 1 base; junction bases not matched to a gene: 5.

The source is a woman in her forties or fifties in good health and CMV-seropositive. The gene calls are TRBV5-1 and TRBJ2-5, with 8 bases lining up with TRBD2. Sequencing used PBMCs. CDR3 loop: CASSSAGGLQETQYF. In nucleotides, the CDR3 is TGCGCCAGCAGCTCCGCGGGGGGACTCCAAGAGACCCAGTACTTC.